The clone carrying this T cell receptor beta chain was seen at least ten times. Amplification targeted the TCR beta CDR3 regions, with RNA transcripts as the source material. First-round RT-PCR relied on HTBI primers, and a second-round multiplex PCR came next. TCRdb called the multiplex PCR reads again in MiXCR, with one record for every CDR3 protein. The profile shows roughly 400,000 distinct CDR3 sequences, 15% of them singletons. This sample is part of a study of Graves' ophthalmopathy and Graves' hyperthyroidism. Excluded were patients with other autoimmune diseases, uncontrolled infections, pregnancy or lactation. Orbital computed tomography, together with clinical symptoms, serum thyroxine, TRAb and thyroid ultrasound, was used for diagnosis. Fresh peripheral blood, roughly 9.4 ml, was the PBMC source. Source material: peripheral blood. The TCR originated in a woman under 30 with stable Graves' hyperthyroidism.

The CDR3: CATSDSRETQYF. The CDR3 region has the DNA TGTGCCACCAGTGATTCGAGAGAGACCCAGTACTTC. The rearrangement joins TRBV24-1 to TRBJ2-5; no firm D call. V was clipped by 2 bases and J by 4 bases, with 4 bases between them. From germline, CDR1 is KGHDR and CDR2 SFDVKD. The length of the CDR3 is 12 residues.